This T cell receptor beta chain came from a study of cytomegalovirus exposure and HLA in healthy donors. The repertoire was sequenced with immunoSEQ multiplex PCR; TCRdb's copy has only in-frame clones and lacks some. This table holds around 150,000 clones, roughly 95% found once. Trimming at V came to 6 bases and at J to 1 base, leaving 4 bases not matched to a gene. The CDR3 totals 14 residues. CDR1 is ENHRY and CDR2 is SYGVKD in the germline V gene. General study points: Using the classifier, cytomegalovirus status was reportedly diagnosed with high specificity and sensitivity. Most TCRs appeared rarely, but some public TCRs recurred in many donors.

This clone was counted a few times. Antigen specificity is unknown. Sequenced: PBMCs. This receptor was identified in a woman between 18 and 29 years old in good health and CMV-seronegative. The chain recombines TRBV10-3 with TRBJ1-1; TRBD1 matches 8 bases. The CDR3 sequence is CAISVGQGNTEAFF. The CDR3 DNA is TGTGCCATCAGCGTAGGACAGGGGAACACTGAAGCTTTCTTT.